The 9 T cell receptor beta chains presented below share a single source sample, sequenced in a study of PD-L1 blockade in urothelial cancer. The protocol was immunoSEQ multiplex PCR, while the TCRdb copy is restricted to in-frame clones and leaves out a portion. Among 35,000 to 45,000 clones listed, approximately 90% were seen once. The material sequenced was PBMCs, taken around atezolizumab (anti-PD-L1) treatment. The receptors originated from a woman aged 55-70 years with urothelial cancer.

The sample holds a few counts of this clone. The chain carries TRBV7-9 and TRBJ2-2, with D maybe TRBD1 (6 bases). CDR3 size: 13 residues. Germline V gene lookup returns CDR1 SEHNR and CDR2 FQNEAQ (reference sequence). V lost 6 bases and J lost 6, with 11 bases in between. The CDR3 nucleotides are TGTGCCAGCAGGGAGACAGGCCCCGGGGAGCTGTTTTTT. It encodes CASRETGPGELFF.

This clone has just one count. The J gene is TRBJ2-4, the V gene TRBV15; D perhaps matches TRBD1 (5 bases). Germline assignment: CDR1 LNHNV and CDR2 YYDKDF (reference sequence). V was pared by 5 bases and J by 1 base, with 12 bases between. The CDR3 consists of 15 residues. The CDR3 loop is CATSPGLAAKNIQYF. In DNA form, the CDR3 reads TGTGCCACCAGCCCAGGGCTCGCCGCCAAAAACATTCAGTACTTC.

Only one count was recorded for this clone. The chain carries TRBV5-3 and TRBJ1-1; D is uncertain. TRBV5-3 is designated an ORF whose function remains uncertain. The CDR3 length is 12 residues. V lost 4 bases, J lost 6 bases, and 10 bases lay in between. The CDR3 region is CARSPRAPEAFF. The DNA of the CDR3 is TGTGCCAGAAGCCCCCGCGCCCCTGAAGCTTTCTTT.

The chain is built from TRBV5-5 and TRBJ2-7, with D perhaps TRBD1 (6 bases). Germline CDR1 SGHKS, CDR2 YYEKEE (reference sequence). V shed 0 bases and J shed 3 bases, with 10 bases lying between them. The CDR3 has 14 residues. DNA for the CDR3: TGTGCCAGCAGCTTGGTAGGACAGAACTACGAGCAGTACTTC. Its protein is CASSLVGQNYEQYF.

V usage is TRBV27 and J usage is TRBJ2-1; 9 bases line up with TRBD1. J was trimmed by 8 bases and V by 5 bases; bases with no gene match: 13. Germline lookup yields CDR1 MNHEY and CDR2 SMNVEV (reference sequence). The CDR3 runs 16 residues. In DNA, the CDR3 is TGTGCCAGCAGTACCCACAGGGGGCGCCCGGTCGATGAGCAGTTCTTC. It yields the protein CASSTHRGRPVDEQFF.

This clone was seen once. The CDR3 DNA reads TGTGCCAGTAGTCTACCAAAGGGAAACACCATATATTTT. The encoded protein is CASSLPKGNTIYF. The genes are TRBV19 and TRBJ1-3; D gene uncertain. The CDR3 has 13 amino acids. Trimming took 5 bases from V and 4 from J, leaving 9 bases between them. CDR1 is LNHDA, CDR2 SQIVND, per germline (reference sequence).

This rearrangement joins TRBV29-1 to TRBJ2-1; D possibly corresponds to TRBD2 (6 bases). The V gene's germline CDR1 is SQVTM and CDR2 ANQGSEA. The ends were cut back, 8 bases at V and 1 base at J, with 24 bases in the middle. The CDR3 spans 17 residues. This CDR3 is CSSAGSLTTGSYNEQFF. The CDR3 DNA follows: TGCAGCTCTGCGGGGTCTCTGACGACGGGGTCCTACAATGAGCAGTTCTTC.

V is TRBV19 and J is TRBJ1-6; 9 bases are a match to TRBD1. Germline CDR1 reads LNHDA; CDR2 reads SQIVND (reference sequence). This CDR3 spans 16 amino acids. After removal of 3 bases from V and 2 bases from J, the junction contained 2 bases not matched to a gene. CDR3 protein: CASSMGQGAYNSPLHF. In DNA form, the CDR3 reads TGTGCCAGTAGTATGGGACAGGGAGCCTATAATTCACCCCTCCACTTT. Full variable domain (rest looked up from reference TRBV19 and TRBJ1-6): DGGITQSPKYLFRKEGQNVTLSCEQNLNHDAMYWYRQDPGQGLRLIYYSQIVNDFQKGDIAEGYSVSREKKESFPLTVTSAQKNPTAFYLCASSMGQGAYNSPLHFGNGTRLTVT.

This clone was counted only a few times. J is TRBJ2-7 and V is TRBV7-8, with 14 nucleotides matching TRBD2. Losses at the gene ends were 4 bases for V and 5 bases for J; bases not matched to a gene: 7. This CDR3 is 16 amino acids long. Germline lookup yields CDR1 SGHVS and CDR2 FQNEAQ. The CDR3 spells CASSSRLAGGSNEQYF. The CDR3 DNA follows: TGTGCCAGCAGCTCCCGACTAGCGGGAGGGTCTAACGAGCAGTACTTC.